The clone carrying this TCR beta chain was found a few times. The target antigen is unknown. These data are taken from a study of molecular identifiers for immune sequencing clone quantification. Findings and caveats of the study: Whereas naive cells kept under 1% of molecules in clones above 20 RNA copies, such clones held over 99% in effectors.

Each CDR3 protein is one row after TCRdb ran MiXCR on the PCR reads. The data contain 490,000 or so distinct CDR3 sequences, 20% to 25% of them singletons. CDR1 and CDR2 (germline): MNHEY, SMNVEV (reference sequence). The length of the CDR3 is 13 residues. Trimming took off 0 bases at V and 7 bases at J, with 10 bases between the two ends. Sorting was used to obtain naive CD8 T cells (CD8+CD4-CCR7+CD45RA+). The sequence was obtained from a human donor in good health. Some libraries in this study had Jurkat cell RNA spiked in. The chain couples TRBV27 to TRBJ2-7; D may be TRBD2 (6 bases). Sequencing was done on a sample of naive CD8+ T cells from blood, with Jurkat cell RNA spiked in. The sample's subset: FACS-sorted CD8+CD4-CCR7+CD45RA+ naive T cells. CDR3 amino acids: CASSLSAGREQYF. The DNA of the CDR3 is TGTGCCAGCAGTTTATCGGCAGGGAGGGAGCAGTACTTC.